What follows is one T cell receptor beta chain and its context. Its antigen remains unidentified. These data are taken from a study of CD8 T cells in ankylosing spondylitis. This CDR3 is 15 amino acids long. Germline loops: CDR1 SGHNT, CDR2 YENEEA. V was pared by 3 bases and J by 1 base, with 9 bases between. 5'-RACE, quantitative and with molecular barcodes, yielded the TCR beta libraries. TCRdb independently ran MiXCR on the 5' RACE reads; one entry per CDR3 protein. The sample carries hundreds of thousands of distinct CDR3 sequences, 10% to 15% recorded once. Findings and limits, study-wide: There was a TCR beta motif, made of roughly eight highly homologous variants, that appeared characteristic of ankylosing spondylitis blood. Disease-linked clones, CD8+, were relatively rare in peripheral blood. Clones linked to disease were reported to show significant enrichment in matched ankylosing spondylitis synovial fluid.

The source is a male donor with ankylosing spondylitis. The sequenced material came from blood, either unsorted or a sorted T cell fraction (not recorded which). The chain couples TRBV11-3 to TRBJ2-2, with D maybe TRBD2 (5 bases). The CDR3 reads CASSFEGRNTGELFF. The CDR3 DNA is TGTGCCAGCAGCTTCGAGGGCCGGAACACCGGGGAGCTGTTTTTT. The full variable domain, in which reference TRBV11-3 and TRBJ2-2 provide the parts outside the CDR3, is EAGVVQSPRYKIIEKKQPVAFWCNPISGHNTLYWYLQNLGQGPELLIRYENEEAVDDSQLPKDRFSAERLKGVDSTLKIQPAELGDSAVYLCASSFEGRNTGELFFGEGSRLTVL.